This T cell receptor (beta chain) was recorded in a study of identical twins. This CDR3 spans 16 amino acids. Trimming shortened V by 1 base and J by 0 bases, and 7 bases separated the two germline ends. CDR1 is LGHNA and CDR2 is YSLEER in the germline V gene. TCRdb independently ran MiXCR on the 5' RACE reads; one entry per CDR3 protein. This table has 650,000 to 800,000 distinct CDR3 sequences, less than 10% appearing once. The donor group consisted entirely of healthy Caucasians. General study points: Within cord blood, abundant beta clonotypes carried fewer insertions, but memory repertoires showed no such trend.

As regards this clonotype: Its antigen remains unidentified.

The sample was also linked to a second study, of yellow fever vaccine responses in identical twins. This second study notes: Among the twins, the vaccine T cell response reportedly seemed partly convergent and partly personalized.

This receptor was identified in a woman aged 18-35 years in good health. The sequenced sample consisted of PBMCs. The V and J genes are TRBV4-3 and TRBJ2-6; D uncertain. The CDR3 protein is CASSQVPGSGANVLTF. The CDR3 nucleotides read TGCGCCAGCAGCCAAGTCCCCGGCTCTGGGGCCAACGTCCTGACTTTC.